This is a list of T cell receptor beta chains from one sample in a study of cytomegalovirus exposure and HLA in healthy donors. Sequencing was performed with immunoSEQ multiplex PCR; in TCRdb, only in-frame clones are kept and a portion is missing. This table has around 190,000 clones, about 83% appearing once. The sample consisted of PBMCs. These receptor sequences come from a man in his forties in good health and CMV-seropositive. CDR3s include the opening cysteine and the closing phenylalanine or tryptophan. Each record gives: clone size, J gene, V gene, D gene, CDR3 DNA, CDR3 protein. A D gene is named only where the DNA matches it firmly. A clone size is listed for some rows: how often the clone was seen (once, few, many), or a class if it is expanded.

size: -
J: TRBJ2-5
V: TRBV28
D: -
DNA: TGTGCCAGCAGTTTGGCACCCTCCCCGAAGACCCAGTACTTC
CDR3: CASSLAPSPKTQYF

size: -
J: TRBJ2-1
V: TRBV5-4
D: TRBD2
DNA: TGTGCCAGCAGCTTTTCGAATAGCGGGATGGGAGGCAATGAGCAGTTCTTC
CDR3: CASSFSNSGMGGNEQFF

size: -
J: TRBJ1-1
V: TRBV19
D: -
DNA: TGTGCCAGTATCCTCCAGGGGCTGGCCACTGAAGCTTTCTTT
CDR3: CASILQGLATEAFF

size: -
J: TRBJ2-3
V: TRBV6-1
D: -
DNA: TGTGCCAGCAACCCGGGACAAGCCGCGGATACGCAGTATTTT
CDR3: CASNPGQAADTQYF

size: -
J: TRBJ2-3
V: TRBV9
D: TRBD2
DNA: TGTGCCAGCAGCGTAGGAGGAAGCCAGCGGGAGTTGAAAGATACGCAGTATTTT
CDR3: CASSVGGSQRELKDTQYF

size: few
J: TRBJ2-7
V: TRBV6-1
D: TRBD2
DNA: TGTGCCAGCAGTGAAAGATTGGCTAGCGGGAAAGCGCAGTACTTC
CDR3: CASSERLASGKAQYF

size: -
J: TRBJ2-1
V: TRBV9
D: TRBD2
DNA: TGTGCCAGCAGCGTGAACGGGAGGGCCTCTAATGAGCAGTTCTTC
CDR3: CASSVNGRASNEQFF

size: -
J: TRBJ2-1
V: TRBV27
D: -
DNA: TGTGCCAGCAGTTTATACAGCACAGGCGAGCAGTTCTTC
CDR3: CASSLYSTGEQFF

size: -
J: TRBJ2-3
V: TRBV6-5
D: TRBD2
DNA: TGTGCCAGCAGTTTCTTAGCGGGAGGTACCACAGATACGCAGTATTTT
CDR3: CASSFLAGGTTDTQYF

size: -
J: TRBJ2-1
V: TRBV9
D: TRBD1
DNA: TGTGCCAGCAGCCCAAATACAGGGGACAATGAGCAGTTCTTC
CDR3: CASSPNTGDNEQFF

size: -
J: TRBJ2-2
V: TRBV28
D: -
DNA: TGTGCCAGCACCCCCATATGGGCGGGCGGGGAGCTGTTTTTT
CDR3: CASTPIWAGGELFF

size: few
J: TRBJ1-3
V: TRBV4-2
D: -
DNA: TGTGCCAGCAGCCAAGACCCTGGGACACTCTCTGGAAACACCATATATTTT
CDR3: CASSQDPGTLSGNTIYF

size: once
J: TRBJ2-7
V: TRBV30
D: -
DNA: TGTGCCTTCAACCAGGGTTACGAGCAGTACTTC
CDR3: CAFNQGYEQYF

size: once
J: TRBJ2-2
V: TRBV7-8
D: TRBD2
DNA: TGTGCCAGCAGCTTAAGGACTAGCGGATTAGCGAACACCGGGGAGCTGTTTTTT
CDR3: CASSLRTSGLANTGELFF

size: -
J: TRBJ2-4
V: TRBV5-1
D: TRBD1
DNA: TGCGCCAGCAGCTTAGGACAGGTCCTCCTAGCCAAAAACATTCAGTACTTC
CDR3: CASSLGQVLLAKNIQYF

size: -
J: TRBJ2-7
V: TRBV6-1
D: -
DNA: TGTGCCGTCCCCGTGGCACAGTCCTACGAGCAGTACTTC
CDR3: CAVPVAQSYEQYF

size: -
J: TRBJ2-2
V: TRBV19
D: -
DNA: TGTGCCAGTAGTATAATGGGGCGGGGATCCGGGGAGCTGTTTTTT
CDR3: CASSIMGRGSGELFF

size: -
J: TRBJ2-3
V: TRBV4-1
D: TRBD2
DNA: TGCGCCAGCAGCCAAGATGAATCGGGACTAGCGGGAGAGAACACAGATACGCAGTATTTT
CDR3: CASSQDESGLAGENTDTQYF

size: few
J: TRBJ2-3
V: TRBV2
D: TRBD2
DNA: TGTGCCAGCAGTGAATCGGGGACTAGCGGGGGGGGGACGCAGTATTTT
CDR3: CASSESGTSGGGTQYF

size: few
J: TRBJ2-5
V: TRBV15
D: -
DNA: TGTGCCACCAGCAAACCTCAGGGGCGGCAAGAGACCCAGTACTTC
CDR3: CATSKPQGRQETQYF

size: -
J: TRBJ2-3
V: TRBV2
D: -
DNA: TGTGCCAGCACCCCAGGCTGGACAGATACGCAGTATTTT
CDR3: CASTPGWTDTQYF

size: -
J: TRBJ1-1
V: TRBV5-1
D: -
DNA: TGCGCCAGCAGTCCTAGTGTCATGAACACTGAAGCTTTCTTT
CDR3: CASSPSVMNTEAFF

size: -
J: TRBJ2-2
V: TRBV10-3
D: TRBD2
DNA: TGTGCCACCGGGCCTAGCGGGGTCGCAGGGGAGCTGTTTTTT
CDR3: CATGPSGVAGELFF

size: -
J: TRBJ2-4
V: TRBV9
D: -
DNA: TGTGCCAGCAGCGAGATGGGAGGTGGAAACATTCAGTACTTC
CDR3: CASSEMGGGNIQYF

size: -
J: TRBJ2-2
V: TRBV7-9
D: TRBD2
DNA: TGTGCCAGCAGCTCGAGCGGGGCGGTCGGTACCGGGGAGCTGTTTTTT
CDR3: CASSSSGAVGTGELFF

size: -
J: TRBJ2-2
V: TRBV7-6
D: TRBD1
DNA: TGTGCCAGCAGCTTATTACTAGGAGGGACAGGGGATGGCGGGGAGCTGTTTTTT
CDR3: CASSLLLGGTGDGGELFF

size: -
J: TRBJ2-3
V: TRBV10-3
D: TRBD1
DNA: TGTGCCATCAGTGCGACAGGGCCAGATACGCAGTATTTT
CDR3: CAISATGPDTQYF

size: few
J: TRBJ1-3
V: TRBV5-4
D: -
DNA: TGTGCCAGCAGCTTGTTCGGCTCTGGAAACACCATATATTTT
CDR3: CASSLFGSGNTIYF

size: -
J: TRBJ2-7
V: TRBV11-1
D: -
DNA: TGTGCCAGCAGCTTAGGGCTGTTTACCTACGAGCAGTACTTC
CDR3: CASSLGLFTYEQYF

size: few
J: TRBJ2-5
V: TRBV5-1
D: TRBD1
DNA: TGCGCCAGCAGCCAAGGGACAGGGGGCAGAGAGACCCAGTACTTC
CDR3: CASSQGTGGRETQYF

size: once
J: TRBJ2-2
V: TRBV5-1
D: -
DNA: TGCGCCAGCTCGAACAGGACGAACACCGGGGAGCTGTTTTTT
CDR3: CASSNRTNTGELFF

size: -
J: TRBJ2-7
V: TRBV11-2
D: TRBD2
DNA: TGTGCCAGCAGATTAGGGACTACCTACGAGCAGTACTTC
CDR3: CASRLGTTYEQYF

size: -
J: TRBJ2-5
V: TRBV2
D: TRBD2
DNA: TGTGCCAGCGGGGGGCCGTTTACTAGCGGAGAGAGGTACCAAGAGACCCAGTACTTC
CDR3: CASGGPFTSGERYQETQYF

size: -
J: TRBJ2-2
V: TRBV6-5
D: -
DNA: TGTGCCAGCAGTTACTCGGTTCAGGGGAACACCGGGGAGCTGTTTTTT
CDR3: CASSYSVQGNTGELFF